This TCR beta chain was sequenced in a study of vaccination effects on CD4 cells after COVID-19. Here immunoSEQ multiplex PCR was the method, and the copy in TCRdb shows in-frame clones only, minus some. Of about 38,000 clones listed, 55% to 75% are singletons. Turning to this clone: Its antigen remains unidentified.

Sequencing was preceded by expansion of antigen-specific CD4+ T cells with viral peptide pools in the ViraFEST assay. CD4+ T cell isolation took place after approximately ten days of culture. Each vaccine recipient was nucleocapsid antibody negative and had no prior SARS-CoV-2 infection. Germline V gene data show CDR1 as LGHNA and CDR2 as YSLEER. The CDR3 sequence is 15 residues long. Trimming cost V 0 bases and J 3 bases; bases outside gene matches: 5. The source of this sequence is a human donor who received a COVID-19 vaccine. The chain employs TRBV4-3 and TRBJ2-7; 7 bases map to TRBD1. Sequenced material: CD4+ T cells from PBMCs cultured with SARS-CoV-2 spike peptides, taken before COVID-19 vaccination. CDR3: CASSQDLAGGYEQYF. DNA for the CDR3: TGCGCCAGCAGCCAAGATCTTGCAGGGGGCTACGAGCAGTACTTC.